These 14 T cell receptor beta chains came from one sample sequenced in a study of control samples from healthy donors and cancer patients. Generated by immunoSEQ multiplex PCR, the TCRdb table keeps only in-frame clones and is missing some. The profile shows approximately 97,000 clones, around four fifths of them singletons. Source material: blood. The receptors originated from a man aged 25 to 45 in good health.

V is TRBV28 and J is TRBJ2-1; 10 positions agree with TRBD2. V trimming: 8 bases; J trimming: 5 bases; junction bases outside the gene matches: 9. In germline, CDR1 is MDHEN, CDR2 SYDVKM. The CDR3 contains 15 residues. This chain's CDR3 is CASGPIAGGNNEQFF. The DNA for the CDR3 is TGTGCCAGCGGGCCGATAGCGGGGGGTAACAATGAGCAGTTCTTC.

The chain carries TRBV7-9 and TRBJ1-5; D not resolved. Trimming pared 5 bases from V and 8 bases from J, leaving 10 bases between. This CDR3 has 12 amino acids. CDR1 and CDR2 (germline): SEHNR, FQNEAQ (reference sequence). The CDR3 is CASSIRVEPQHF. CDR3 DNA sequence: TGTGCCAGCAGCATACGTGTTGAGCCCCAGCATTTT.

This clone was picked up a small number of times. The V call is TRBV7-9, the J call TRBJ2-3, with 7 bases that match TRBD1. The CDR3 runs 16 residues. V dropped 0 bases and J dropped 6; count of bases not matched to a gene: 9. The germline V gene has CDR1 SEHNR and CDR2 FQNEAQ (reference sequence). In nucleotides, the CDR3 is TGTGCCAGCAGCTTAGCCGGTGGGACAGTGGGCGATACGCAGTATTTT. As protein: CASSLAGGTVGDTQYF.

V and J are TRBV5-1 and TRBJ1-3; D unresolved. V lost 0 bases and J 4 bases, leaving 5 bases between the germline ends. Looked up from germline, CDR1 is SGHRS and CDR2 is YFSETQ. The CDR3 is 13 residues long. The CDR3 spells CASSLGAGNTIYF. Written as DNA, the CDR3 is TGCGCCAGCAGCTTGGGGGCCGGAAACACCATATATTTT.

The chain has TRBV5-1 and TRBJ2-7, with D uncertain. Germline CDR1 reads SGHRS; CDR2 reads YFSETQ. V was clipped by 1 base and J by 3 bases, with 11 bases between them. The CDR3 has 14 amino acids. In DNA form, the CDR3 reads TGCGCCAGCAGCTTGTCAGGCAGCTACTACGAGCAGTACTTC. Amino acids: CASSLSGSYYEQYF.

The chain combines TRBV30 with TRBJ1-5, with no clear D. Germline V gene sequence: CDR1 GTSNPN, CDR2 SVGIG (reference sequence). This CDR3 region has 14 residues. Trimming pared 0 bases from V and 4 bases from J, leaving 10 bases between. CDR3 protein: CAWSVATLNQPQHF. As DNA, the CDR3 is TGTGCCTGGAGTGTTGCGACACTAAATCAGCCCCAGCATTTT.

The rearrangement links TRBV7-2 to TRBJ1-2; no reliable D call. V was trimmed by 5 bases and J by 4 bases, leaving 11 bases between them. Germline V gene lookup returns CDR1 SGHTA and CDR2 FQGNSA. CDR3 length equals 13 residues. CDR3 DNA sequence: TGTGCCAGCAGCCAGGACCGAAGCTATGGCTACACCTTC. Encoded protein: CASSQDRSYGYTF. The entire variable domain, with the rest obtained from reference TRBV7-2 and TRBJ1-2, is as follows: GAGVSQSPSNKVTEKGKDVELRCDPISGHTALYWYRQSLGQGLEFLIYFQGNSAPDKSGLPSDRFSAERTGGSVSTLTIQRTQQEDSAVYLCASSQDRSYGYTFGSGTRLTVV.

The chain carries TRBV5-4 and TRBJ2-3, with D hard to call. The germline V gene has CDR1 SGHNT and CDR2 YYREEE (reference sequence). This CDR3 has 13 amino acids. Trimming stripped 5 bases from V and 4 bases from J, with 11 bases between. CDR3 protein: CASSFGWADTQYF. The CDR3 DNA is TGTGCCAGCAGTTTCGGTTGGGCAGATACGCAGTATTTT.

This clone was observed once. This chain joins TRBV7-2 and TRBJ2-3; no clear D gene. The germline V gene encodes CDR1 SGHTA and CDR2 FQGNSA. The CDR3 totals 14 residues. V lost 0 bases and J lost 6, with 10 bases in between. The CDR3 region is CASSLASSVDTQYF. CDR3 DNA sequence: TGTGCCAGCAGCTTAGCGTCCAGTGTTGATACGCAGTATTTT.

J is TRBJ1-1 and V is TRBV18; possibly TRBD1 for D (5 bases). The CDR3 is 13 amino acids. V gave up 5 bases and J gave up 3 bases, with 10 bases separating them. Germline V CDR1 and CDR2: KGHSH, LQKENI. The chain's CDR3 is CASSAGRDTEAFF. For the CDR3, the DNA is TGTGCCAGCTCAGCAGGGAGGGACACTGAAGCTTTCTTT.

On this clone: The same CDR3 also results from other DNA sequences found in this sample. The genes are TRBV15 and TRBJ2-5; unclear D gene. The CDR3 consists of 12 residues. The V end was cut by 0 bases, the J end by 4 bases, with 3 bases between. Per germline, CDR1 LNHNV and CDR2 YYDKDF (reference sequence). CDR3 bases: TGTGCCACCAGCAGAGATGTAGAGACCCAGTACTTC. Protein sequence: CATSRDVETQYF.

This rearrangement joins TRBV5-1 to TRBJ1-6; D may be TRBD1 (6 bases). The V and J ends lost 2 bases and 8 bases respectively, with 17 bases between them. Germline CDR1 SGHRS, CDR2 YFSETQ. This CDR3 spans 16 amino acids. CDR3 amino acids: CASSLTHDNRDSPLHF. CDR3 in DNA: TGCGCCAGCAGCTTAACACACGATAACAGGGATTCACCCCTCCACTTT.

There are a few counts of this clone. CDR3 protein: CASSPITGGTGELFF. CDR3 coding DNA: TGTGCCAGCAGTCCCATCACCGGGGGCACCGGGGAGCTGTTTTTT. The chain joins TRBV27 to TRBJ2-2; tentatively, D is TRBD2 (6 bases). With 5 bases removed from V and 4 bases from J, the gap between germline ends came to 14 bases. The CDR3 extends over 15 amino acids. Looked up from germline, CDR1 is MNHEY and CDR2 is SMNVEV (reference sequence).

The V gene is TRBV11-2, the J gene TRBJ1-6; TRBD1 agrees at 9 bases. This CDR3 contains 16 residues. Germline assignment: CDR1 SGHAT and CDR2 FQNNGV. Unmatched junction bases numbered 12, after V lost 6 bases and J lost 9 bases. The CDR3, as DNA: TGTGCCAGCAGTCATGGGGGGACAGGGAACATTTCACCCCTCCACTTT. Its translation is CASSHGGTGNISPLHF.